The present TCR beta chain was sequenced within a study of shared clonotypes between healthy human individuals. Points from the study as a whole: The sharing of 4.5% to 5.5% of naive CD4 clonotypes was seen across a handful of donors. How much donors shared clonotypes was expected to be affected by sequencing depth.

The study ran the assay at deep level. Clones were read by immunoSEQ multiplex PCR, and TCRdb kept only the in-frame ones, dropping some. The top ten hold approximately 0.5% of the sample, which has roughly 1,000,000 clones, about 80% seen once. Each sample came from a Caucasian adult donor living in Nashville, Tennessee. The CDR3 sequence is 13 residues long. V gave up 6 bases and J gave up 10 bases, with 18 bases separating them. Germline V gives CDR1 MDHEN, CDR2 SYDVKM. As to this clone: Its antigen remains unidentified.

Sequenced sample: memory CD4+ T cells from PBMCs. Subset given: CD45RA-negative fraction. The gene calls are TRBV28 and TRBJ1-1; D possibly corresponds to TRBD1 (6 bases). This TCR was recovered from a young man in good health. Some clones in this sample may be carry-over from other donors' samples. CDR3 amino acids: CASRPGTRFAAFF. The CDR3 nucleotides read TGTGCCAGCAGACCCGGGACACGCTTTGCAGCTTTCTTT.